This T cell receptor beta chain comes out of a study of OX40 agonist ivuxolimab in advanced cancers. Study information: Patients were dosed with the agonistic anti-OX40 (CD134) antibody ivuxolimab.

TCRdb's copy holds only in-frame clones and misses some; the assay was immunoSEQ multiplex PCR. The repertoire consists of tens of thousands of clones, with around four fifths occurring once and the leading ten covering 9.5% to 15%. V was clipped by 5 bases and J by 1 base; unmatched bases: 5. The CDR3 totals 14 residues. Germline values: CDR1 GTSNPN, CDR2 SVGIG (reference sequence). The study sampled blood at baseline, cycle 4 day 1, and cycle 7 day 1. This rearrangement joins TRBV30 to TRBJ1-5; 7 bases align to TRBD1. The sequencing used CD4+ or CD8+ T cells sorted from blood, collected in a trial of the OX40 agonist ivuxolimab. The clonotype originates from an adult with an advanced solid tumor such as melanoma, head and neck, liver or kidney cancer. The CDR3 DNA sequence: TGTGCCTGGGGCGTACAGGGGAGCAATCAGCCCCAGCATTTT. It translates to CAWGVQGSNQPQHF.